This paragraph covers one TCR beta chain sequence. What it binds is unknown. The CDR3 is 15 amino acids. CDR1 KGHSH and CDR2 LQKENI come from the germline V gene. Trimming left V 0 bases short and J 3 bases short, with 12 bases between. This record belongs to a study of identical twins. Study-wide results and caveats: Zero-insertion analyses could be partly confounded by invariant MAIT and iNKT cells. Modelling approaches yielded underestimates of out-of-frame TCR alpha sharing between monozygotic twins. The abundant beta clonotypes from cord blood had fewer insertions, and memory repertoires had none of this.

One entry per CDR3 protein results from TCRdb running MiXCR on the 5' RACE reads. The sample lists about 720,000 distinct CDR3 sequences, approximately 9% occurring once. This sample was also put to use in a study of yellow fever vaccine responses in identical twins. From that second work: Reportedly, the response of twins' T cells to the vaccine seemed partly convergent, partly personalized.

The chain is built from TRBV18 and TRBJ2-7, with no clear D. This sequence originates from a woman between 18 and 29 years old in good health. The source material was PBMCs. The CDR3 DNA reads TGTGCCAGCTCACCACCGTGGCCGAGGAGCTACGAGCAGTACTTC. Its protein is CASSPPWPRSYEQYF.